This T cell receptor (beta chain) emerged from a study of blood T cell repertoires in COVID-19. For the study at large: Material from acute and convalescent COVID-19 was sourced from the United States, Italy and Spain.

This CDR3 has 14 amino acids. CDR1 is LNHNV, CDR2 YYDKDF, per germline (reference sequence). V lost 4 bases to trimming and J lost 3 bases; unmatched junction nucleotides: 3. The protocol was immunoSEQ multiplex PCR, while the TCRdb copy is restricted to in-frame clones and leaves out a portion. The repertoire has some 350,000 clones, roughly 89% of them found once; the top ten carry about 6.5%. This clonotype was sampled from a man aged 18 to 30 with active or convalescent COVID-19. V gene TRBV15 combines with J gene TRBJ2-7; 10 bases fit TRBD1. Source material: peripheral blood. CDR3 in amino acids: CATSKGQGSYEQYF. The CDR3 nucleotides read TGTGCCACCAGCAAGGGACAGGGGAGCTACGAGCAGTACTTC.